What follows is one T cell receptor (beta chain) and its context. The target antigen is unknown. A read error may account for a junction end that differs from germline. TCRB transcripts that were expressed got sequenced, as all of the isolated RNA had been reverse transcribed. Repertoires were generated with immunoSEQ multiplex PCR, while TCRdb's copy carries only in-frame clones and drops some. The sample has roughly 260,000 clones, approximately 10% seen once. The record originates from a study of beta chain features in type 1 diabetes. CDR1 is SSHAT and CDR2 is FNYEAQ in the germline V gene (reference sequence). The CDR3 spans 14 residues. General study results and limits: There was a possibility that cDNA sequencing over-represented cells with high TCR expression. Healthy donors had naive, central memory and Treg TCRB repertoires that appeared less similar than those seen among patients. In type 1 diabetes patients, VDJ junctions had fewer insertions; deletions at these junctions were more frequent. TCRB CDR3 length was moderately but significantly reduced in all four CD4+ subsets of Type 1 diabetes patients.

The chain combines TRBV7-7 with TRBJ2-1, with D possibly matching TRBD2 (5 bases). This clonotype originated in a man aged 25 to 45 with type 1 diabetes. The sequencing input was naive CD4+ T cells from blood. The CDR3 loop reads CASSPSGTYNEQFF. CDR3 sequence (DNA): TGTGCTAGCAGCCCTTCCGGGACCTACAATGAGCAGTTCTTC. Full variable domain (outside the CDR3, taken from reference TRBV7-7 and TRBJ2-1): GAGVSQSPRYKVTKRGQDVTLRCDPISSHATLYWYQQALGQGPEFLTYFNYEAQPDKSGLPSDRFSAERPEGSISTLTIQRTEQRDSAMYRCASSPSGTYNEQFFGPGTRLTVL.